This T cell receptor beta chain emerged from a study of blood T cell repertoires in COVID-19. Overall study: Collection of acute and convalescent COVID-19 samples took place in the United States, Italy and Spain. PBMCs, B-cell-depleted T cells, or T cells provided the cDNA or gDNA that made up the material.

Measured with immunoSEQ multiplex PCR; TCRdb has only the in-frame clones, and not every one. Seen here are fewer than 130,000 clones, roughly four fifths observed once, and the top ten hold under 25%. This clone was detected only a few times. The sequenced sample consisted of peripheral blood. The receptor's source is a man between 65 and 85 years old with active or convalescent COVID-19.

CDR3 sequence (DNA): TGTGCCAGCAGTTTATCCGGGGCCGGGGGAACCCGAAACACCATATATTTT. Its translation is CASSLSGAGGTRNTIYF. This chain joins TRBV28 and TRBJ1-3; possible D gene TRBD1, 5 bases. The length of the CDR3 is 17 residues. CDR1 is MDHEN and CDR2 is SYDVKM in the germline V gene. Trimming stripped 1 base from V and 5 bases from J, with 18 bases between.